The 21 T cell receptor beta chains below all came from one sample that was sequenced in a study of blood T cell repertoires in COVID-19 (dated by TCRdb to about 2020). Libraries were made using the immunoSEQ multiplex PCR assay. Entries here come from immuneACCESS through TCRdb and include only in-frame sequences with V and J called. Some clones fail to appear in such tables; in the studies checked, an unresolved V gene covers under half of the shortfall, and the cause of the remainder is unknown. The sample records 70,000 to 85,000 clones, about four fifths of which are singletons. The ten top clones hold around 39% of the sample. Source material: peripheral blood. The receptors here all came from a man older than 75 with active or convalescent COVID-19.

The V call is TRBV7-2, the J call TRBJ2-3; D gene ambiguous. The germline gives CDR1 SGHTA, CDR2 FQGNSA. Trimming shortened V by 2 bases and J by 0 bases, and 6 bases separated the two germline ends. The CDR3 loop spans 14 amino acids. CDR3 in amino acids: CASSLRGSTDTQYF. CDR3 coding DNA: TGTGCCAGCAGCTTAAGAGGAAGCACAGATACGCAGTATTTT. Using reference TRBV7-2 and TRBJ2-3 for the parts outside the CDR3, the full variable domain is GAGVSQSPSNKVTEKGKDVELRCDPISGHTALYWYRQSLGQGLEFLIYFQGNSAPDKSGLPSDRFSAERTGGSVSTLTIQRTQQEDSAVYLCASSLRGSTDTQYFGPGTRLTVL.

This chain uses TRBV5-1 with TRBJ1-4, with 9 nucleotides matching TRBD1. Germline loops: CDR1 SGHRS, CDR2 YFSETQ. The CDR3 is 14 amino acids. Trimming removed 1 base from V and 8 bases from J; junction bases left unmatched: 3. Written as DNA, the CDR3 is TGCGCCAGCAGCTTGCCAGGGACAGGGGAAAAACTGTTTTTT. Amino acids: CASSLPGTGEKLFF.

CDR3 protein: CASRGVGATNEKLFF. The DNA of the CDR3 is TGTGCCAGCAGAGGGGTTGGGGCAACTAATGAAAAACTGTTTTTT. V usage is TRBV3-1 (or the pseudogene TRBV3-2) and J usage is TRBJ1-4, with D maybe TRBD1 (5 bases). V was trimmed by 6 bases and J by 0 bases, leaving 11 bases between them. Per the germline V gene, CDR1 is LGHDT and CDR2 is YNNKEL (reference sequence). The CDR3 is made up of 15 amino acids.

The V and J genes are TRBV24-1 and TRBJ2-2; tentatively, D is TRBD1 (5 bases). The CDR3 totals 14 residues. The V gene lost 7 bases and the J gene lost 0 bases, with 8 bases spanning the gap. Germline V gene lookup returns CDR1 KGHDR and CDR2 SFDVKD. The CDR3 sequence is CATRTAANTGELFF. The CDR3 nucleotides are TGTGCCACCAGGACAGCCGCGAACACCGGGGAGCTGTTTTTT.

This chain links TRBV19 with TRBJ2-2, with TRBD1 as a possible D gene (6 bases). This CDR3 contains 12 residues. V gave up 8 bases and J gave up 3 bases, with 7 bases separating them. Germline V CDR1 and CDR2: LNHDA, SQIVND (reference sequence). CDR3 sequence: CASGQYTGELFF. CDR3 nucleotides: TGTGCCAGTGGACAGTACACCGGGGAGCTGTTTTTT. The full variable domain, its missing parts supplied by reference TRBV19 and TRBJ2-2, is DGGITQSPKYLFRKEGQNVTLSCEQNLNHDAMYWYRQDPGQGLRLIYYSQIVNDFQKGDIAEGYSVSREKKESFPLTVTSAQKNPTAFYLCASGQYTGELFFGEGSRLTVL.

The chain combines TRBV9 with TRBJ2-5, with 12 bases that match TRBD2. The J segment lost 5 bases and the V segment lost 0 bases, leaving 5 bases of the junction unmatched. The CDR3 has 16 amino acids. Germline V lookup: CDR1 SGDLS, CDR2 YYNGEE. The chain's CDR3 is CASSVGASGRGETQYF. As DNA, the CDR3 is TGTGCCAGCAGCGTAGGAGCTAGCGGGAGGGGGGAGACCCAGTACTTC. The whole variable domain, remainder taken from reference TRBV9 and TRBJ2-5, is DSGVTQTPKHLITATGQRVTLRCSPRSGDLSVYWYQQSLDQGLQFLIQYYNGEERAKGNILERFSAQQFPDLHSELNLSSLELGDSALYFCASSVGASGRGETQYFGPGTRLLVL.

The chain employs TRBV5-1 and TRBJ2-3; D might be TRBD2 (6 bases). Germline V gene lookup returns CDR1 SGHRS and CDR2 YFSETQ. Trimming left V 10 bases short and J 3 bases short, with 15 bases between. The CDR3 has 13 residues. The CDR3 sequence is CAGRTDDTDTQYF. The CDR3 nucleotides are TGCGCCGGGAGGACGGATGATACAGATACGCAGTATTTT. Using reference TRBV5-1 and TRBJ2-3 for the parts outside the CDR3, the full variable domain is KAGVTQTPRYLIKTRGQQVTLSCSPISGHRSVSWYQQTPGQGLQFLFEYFSETQRNKGNFPGRFSGRQFSNSRSEMNVSTLELGDSALYLCAGRTDDTDTQYFGPGTRLTVL.

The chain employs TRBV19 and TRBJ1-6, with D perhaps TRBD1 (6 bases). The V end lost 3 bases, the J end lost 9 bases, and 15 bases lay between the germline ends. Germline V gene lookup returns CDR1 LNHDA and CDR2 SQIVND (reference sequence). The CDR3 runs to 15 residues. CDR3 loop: CASSIAQGPGSPLHF. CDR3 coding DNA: TGTGCCAGTAGTATTGCCCAGGGGCCCGGTTCACCCCTCCACTTT.

CDR3 in amino acids: CATSRESPETAFSYNEQFF. DNA of the CDR3: TGTGCCACCAGCAGAGAGTCCCCCGAGACAGCTTTTTCCTACAATGAGCAGTTCTTC. The gene calls are TRBV15 and TRBJ2-1, with a possible D match to TRBD1 (5 bases). Germline loops: CDR1 LNHNV, CDR2 YYDKDF (reference sequence). Trimming shortened V by 0 bases and J by 1 base, and 19 bases separated the two germline ends. The CDR3 length is 19 residues.

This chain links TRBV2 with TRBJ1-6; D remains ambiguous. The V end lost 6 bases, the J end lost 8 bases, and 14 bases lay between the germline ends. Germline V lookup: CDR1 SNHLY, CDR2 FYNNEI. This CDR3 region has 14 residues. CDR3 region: CASRDSGYDSPLHF. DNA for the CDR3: TGTGCCAGCAGGGACTCCGGGTATGATTCACCCCTCCACTTT.

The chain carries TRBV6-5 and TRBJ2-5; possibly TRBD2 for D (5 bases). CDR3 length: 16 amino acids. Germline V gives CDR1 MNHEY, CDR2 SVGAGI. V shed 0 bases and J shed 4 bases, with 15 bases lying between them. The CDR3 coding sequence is TGTGCCAGCAGTTACTCGGGGAGCGTCTCTCCAGAGACCCAGTACTTC. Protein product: CASSYSGSVSPETQYF.

CDR3 protein: CASSLQGYEQYF. The DNA for the CDR3 is TGTGCCAGCAGCTTACAGGGGTACGAGCAGTACTTC. This rearrangement joins TRBV11-2 to TRBJ2-7; perhaps TRBD1 as D (6 bases). The V gene lost 2 bases and the J gene lost 4 bases, with 6 bases spanning the gap. In germline, CDR1 is SGHAT, CDR2 FQNNGV. The CDR3 contains 12 residues.

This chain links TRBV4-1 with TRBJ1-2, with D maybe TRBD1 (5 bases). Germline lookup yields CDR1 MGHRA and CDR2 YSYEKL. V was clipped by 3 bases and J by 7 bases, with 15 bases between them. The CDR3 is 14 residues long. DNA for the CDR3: TGCGCCAGCAGCCATGGAGGGGCATATCCTGGCTACACCTTC. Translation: CASSHGGAYPGYTF.

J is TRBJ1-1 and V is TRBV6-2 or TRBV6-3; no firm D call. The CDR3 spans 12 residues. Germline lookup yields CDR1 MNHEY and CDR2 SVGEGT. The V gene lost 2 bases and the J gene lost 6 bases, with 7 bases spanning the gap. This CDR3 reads CASSYPGAEAFF. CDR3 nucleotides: TGTGCCAGCAGTTACCCGGGAGCTGAAGCTTTCTTT.

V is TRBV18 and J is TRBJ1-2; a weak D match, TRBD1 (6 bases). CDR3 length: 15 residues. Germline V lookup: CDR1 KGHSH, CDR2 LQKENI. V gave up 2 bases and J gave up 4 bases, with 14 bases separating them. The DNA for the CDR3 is TGTGCCAGCTCACCAGCACAGGGCGGTACCTATGGCTACACCTTC. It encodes CASSPAQGGTYGYTF.

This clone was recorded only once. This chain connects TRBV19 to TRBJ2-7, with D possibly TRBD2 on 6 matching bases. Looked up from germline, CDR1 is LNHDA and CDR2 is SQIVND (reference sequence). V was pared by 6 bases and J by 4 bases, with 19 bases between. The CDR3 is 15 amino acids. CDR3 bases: TGTGCCAGTAGCCGGGGGTCCGAAAATCCGTACGAGCAGTACTTC. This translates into CASSRGSENPYEQYF.

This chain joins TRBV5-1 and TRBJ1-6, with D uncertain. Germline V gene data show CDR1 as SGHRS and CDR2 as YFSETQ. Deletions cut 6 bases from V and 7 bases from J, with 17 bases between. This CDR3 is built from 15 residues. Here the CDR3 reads CASKLGDFTNSPLHF. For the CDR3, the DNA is TGCGCCAGCAAGTTGGGAGATTTTACGAATTCACCCCTCCACTTT.

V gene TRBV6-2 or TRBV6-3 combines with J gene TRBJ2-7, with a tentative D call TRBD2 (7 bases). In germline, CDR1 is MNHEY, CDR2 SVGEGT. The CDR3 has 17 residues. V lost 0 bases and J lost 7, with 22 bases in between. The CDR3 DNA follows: TGTGCCAGCAGTTACTCTCTCGGGGGGCCGAACGTGTTGGAGCAGTACTTC. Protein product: CASSYSLGGPNVLEQYF.

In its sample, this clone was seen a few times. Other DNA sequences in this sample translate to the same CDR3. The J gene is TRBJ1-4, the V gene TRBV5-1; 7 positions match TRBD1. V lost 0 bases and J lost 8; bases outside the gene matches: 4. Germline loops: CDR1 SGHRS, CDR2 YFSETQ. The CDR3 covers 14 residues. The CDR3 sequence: CASSLGQGGEKLFF. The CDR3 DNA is TGCGCCAGCAGCTTGGGACAGGGAGGAGAAAAACTGTTTTTT.

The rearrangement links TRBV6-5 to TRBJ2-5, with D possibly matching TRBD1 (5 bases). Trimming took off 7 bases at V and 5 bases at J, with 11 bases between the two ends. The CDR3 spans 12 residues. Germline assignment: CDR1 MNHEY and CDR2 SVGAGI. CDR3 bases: TGTGCCAGCATAGGGGCCCGGGAGACCCAGTACTTC. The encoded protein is CASIGARETQYF.

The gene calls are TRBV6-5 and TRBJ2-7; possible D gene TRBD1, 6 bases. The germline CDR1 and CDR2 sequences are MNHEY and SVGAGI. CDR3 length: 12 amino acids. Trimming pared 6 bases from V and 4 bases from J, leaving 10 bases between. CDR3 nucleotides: TGTGCCAGCAGACAGGGCGGGTACGAGCAGTACTTC. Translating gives CASRQGGYEQYF.